This T cell receptor beta chain was found in a study of blood T cell repertoires in COVID-19. Participants' reported clinical history set cohort assignment. The recovered donors of Cohort 3 showed two negative PCRs, clearance, or symptom resolution. TCRdb keeps only in-frame clones here, not all; method: immunoSEQ multiplex PCR. The sample shows about 46,000 clones, approximately 86% of them seen only once. The source of this sequence is a woman aged 45-60 years who had recovered from COVID-19. The source material was PBMCs or T cells enriched from blood (not recorded which).

DNA for the CDR3: TGTGCCAGCAGTTGGCCCGGGGGGAACTATGGCTACACCTTC. This gives the protein CASSWPGGNYGYTF. V and J are TRBV28 and TRBJ1-2; tentatively, D is TRBD1 (5 bases). The germline CDR1 and CDR2 sequences are MDHEN and SYDVKM. The V and J ends lost 4 bases and 2 bases respectively, with 11 bases between them. The CDR3 has 14 residues.